This T cell receptor beta chain was sequenced for a study of cytomegalovirus exposure and HLA in healthy donors. Study-wide context: Sequencing of 150 million to 200 million T cells in an earlier analysis found 100 million to 140 million unique TCR beta sequences. The Caucasian-associated ancestry cluster contained about four fifths of the roughly 370 genotyped donors.

This clone was seen only a few times. No antigen is known for it. Germline is not matched at one junction end, which may reflect a read error. Germline CDR1 SGHVS, CDR2 FNYEAQ. This CDR3 spans 18 amino acids. Regarding the study as a whole: Excluded were some V segments that proved indistinguishable, including TRBV6-2 and TRBV6-3. Association of 15,000 to 20,000 TCR beta sequences with HLA alleles was found at 0.05 false discovery rate in a later analysis.

Researchers ran the PCR with 60 Vbeta and 13 Jbeta primers. The assay was immunoSEQ multiplex PCR, and TCRdb's table has in-frame clones only and misses some. The table shows more than 100,000 clones, with 76% occurring only once. Sequences were obtained from PBMCs. The receptor was isolated from a female donor in good health and CMV-seropositive. V gene TRBV7-6 combines with J gene TRBJ1-4; D is possibly TRBD1 (6 bases). CDR3 nucleotides: TGTGCCAGCAGCTCAGAGATTCCTTTTGGGGGGGGCGGCCTTTTCATTCTTTTT. Protein sequence: CASSSEIPFGGGGLFILF.